A single T cell receptor beta chain is shown here with its context. Its antigen is currently not known. One base away there is no much larger clone; base qualities are not given. Sequencing took place on an Illumina MiSeq. The public reads were run again by TCRdb, first through fastp at Q25 and then through MiXCR, and only productive beta chains were kept. Each entry is one CDR3 protein sequence, shown with its most common DNA and genes. The sample profile shows some 22,000 distinct CDR3 sequences; over 55% of them were found once. The ten largest clonotypes hold roughly an eighth of the sample. This sample is drawn from a study of type 1 regulatory T cells (dated by TCRdb to about 2021). Study-wide context: An in vitro protocol by which a Tr1-enriched, alloantigen-specific CD4 T cell product named T-allo10 was generated was characterized in the study. T-allo10 was being evaluated clinically in patients with hematological malignancies who were receiving allogeneic hematopoietic stem cell transplantation.

According to the description, T-allo10 cells that came from the donor were anergic, were specific for host alloantigens, and could carry out alloantigen-specific suppression. Ends trimmed: V by 0 bases, J by 7 bases; bases unmatched to a gene: 6. The CDR3 has 15 amino acids, counting the end cysteine and phenylalanine. Only the CDR3 portion is preserved as DNA: 45 bases, with reading frame beginning at the first base. Taken from the germline V gene (reference sequence), the CDR1 and CDR2 loops are DFQATT and SNEGSKA. Sequenced: cultured T cells, either the whole culture or a sorted T cell fraction (not recorded which). Per the publication, the cell subset or site label means: Tr1-enriched cell product generated in vitro against host alloantigens. The sequence joins TRBV20-1 to TRBJ2-3; a stretch of 11 junction bases matches TRBD2. The sequence derives from a human donor in good health. The CDR3 sequence is CSARDSGGALYTQYF. The nucleotide sequence is TGCAGTGCTAGAGATAGCGGGGGGGCCCTATATACGCAGTATTTT.